A few counts support the clone carrying this TCR beta chain. These data are taken from a study of blood T cell repertoires in COVID-19. About the research overall: Both acute and convalescent COVID-19 samples were obtained from the United States, Italy and Spain. In each case, the material was cDNA or gDNA derived from T cells, B-cell-depleted T cells, or PBMCs.

Some clones are missing from TCRdb's copy, which holds only in-frame ones; the method was immunoSEQ multiplex PCR. Counted here are some 120,000 clones, approximately 84% occurring once; the ten biggest clones make up more than 10%. After removal of 5 bases from V and 2 bases from J, the junction contained 8 bases not matched to a gene. The length of the CDR3 is 15 residues. The germline V gene encodes CDR1 SGHVS and CDR2 FQNEAQ. The clonotype originates from a woman aged 55 to 70 with acute or convalescent COVID-19. The chain links TRBV7-8 to TRBJ1-2; 7 bases map to TRBD1. The specimen sequenced was peripheral blood. The CDR3, as DNA: TGTGCCAGCAGCCCAACAGGGGAGGAGAACTATGGCTACACCTTC. This encodes CASSPTGEENYGYTF.